The sequence of this T cell receptor (beta chain) was determined in a study of cytomegalovirus exposure and HLA in healthy donors. Study results and caveats: Later work found most CMV-associated TCR beta chains apparently HLA-restricted.

For this clone: The antigen remains unidentified. A far larger clone lies a single base away; this is likely a read error.

From germline, CDR1 is LGHNA and CDR2 YSLEER. V trimming: 3 bases; J trimming: 7 bases; junction bases outside the gene matches: 8. This CDR3 contains 16 residues. The study ran its PCR with 60 Vbeta and 13 Jbeta primers. Some clones are missing from TCRdb's copy, which holds only in-frame ones; the method was immunoSEQ multiplex PCR. The table records about 130,000 clones, about four fifths of them present only once. Source material: PBMCs. This clonotype was sampled from a man in his thirties or forties in good health. This chain uses TRBV4-3 with TRBJ1-4; 10 nucleotides match TRBD1. CDR3 bases: TGCGCCAGCAGCCACGATCTTGGGACAGGGGTTGAAAAACTGTTTTTT. Its protein is CASSHDLGTGVEKLFF.